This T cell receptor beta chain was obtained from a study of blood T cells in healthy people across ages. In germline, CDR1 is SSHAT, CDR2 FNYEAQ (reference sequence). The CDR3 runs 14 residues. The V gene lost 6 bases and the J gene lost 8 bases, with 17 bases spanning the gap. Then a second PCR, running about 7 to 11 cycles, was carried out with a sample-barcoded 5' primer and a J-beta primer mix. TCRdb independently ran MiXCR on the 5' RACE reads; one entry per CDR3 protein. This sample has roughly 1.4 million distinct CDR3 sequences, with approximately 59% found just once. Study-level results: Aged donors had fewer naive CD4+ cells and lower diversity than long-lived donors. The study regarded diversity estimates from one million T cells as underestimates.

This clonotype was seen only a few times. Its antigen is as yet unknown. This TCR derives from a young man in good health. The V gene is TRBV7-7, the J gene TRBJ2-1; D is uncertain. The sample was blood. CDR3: CASSFPDPRDEQFF. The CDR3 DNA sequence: TGTGCCAGCAGTTTCCCGGACCCACGAGATGAGCAGTTCTTC.